One and the same sample provided the 3 T cell receptor beta chains below, sequenced in a study of blood T cell repertoires in COVID-19. Only in-frame clones appear in the TCRdb table, and some are missing; sequencing was by immunoSEQ multiplex PCR. This sample has about 200,000 clones; just under 85% occur once, and the top ten carry 6.9%. Sample: peripheral blood. Receptor source: a human donor with acute or convalescent COVID-19. The donor label of this sample is uncertain.

This clone was counted a single time. V and J are TRBV3-1 (or the pseudogene TRBV3-2) and TRBJ2-7; D perhaps matches TRBD2 (6 bases). Deletions cut 0 bases from V and 7 bases from J, with 13 bases between. Germline values: CDR1 LGHDT, CDR2 YNNKEL (reference sequence). The CDR3 runs to 14 residues. This chain's CDR3 is CASSQDPVAGEQYF. In DNA, the CDR3 is TGTGCCAGCAGCCAAGATCCAGTGGCGGGGGAGCAGTACTTC.

The rearrangement joins TRBV7-2 to TRBJ2-7, with D maybe TRBD2 (5 bases). CDR3 length: 14 residues. Germline V gene sequence: CDR1 SGHTA, CDR2 FQGNSA. V gave up 5 bases and J gave up 1 base, with 12 bases separating them. CDR3: CASSLPTGSYEQYF. CDR3 nucleotide sequence: TGTGCCAGCAGCCTCCCGACGGGGTCCTACGAGCAGTACTTC.

The J gene is TRBJ1-2, the V gene TRBV12-3 or TRBV12-4, with D maybe TRBD1 (6 bases). The CDR3 covers 13 residues. Trimming pared 7 bases from V and 4 bases from J, leaving 13 bases between. In DNA form, the CDR3 reads TGTGCCAGCAAGGCAGGGGCCGCCTATGGCTACACCTTC. Protein product: CASKAGAAYGYTF.